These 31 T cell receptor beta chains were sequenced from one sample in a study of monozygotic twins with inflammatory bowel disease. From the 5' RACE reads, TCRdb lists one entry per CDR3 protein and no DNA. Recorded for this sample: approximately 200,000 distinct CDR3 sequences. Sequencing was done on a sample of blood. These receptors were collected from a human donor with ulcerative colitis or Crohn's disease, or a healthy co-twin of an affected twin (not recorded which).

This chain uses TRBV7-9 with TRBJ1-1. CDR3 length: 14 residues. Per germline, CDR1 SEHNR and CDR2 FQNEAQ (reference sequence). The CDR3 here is CASSRFGGNTEAFF.

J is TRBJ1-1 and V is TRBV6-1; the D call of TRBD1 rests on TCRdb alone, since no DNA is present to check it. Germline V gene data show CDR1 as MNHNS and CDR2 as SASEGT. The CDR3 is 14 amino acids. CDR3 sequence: CASSRRGMNTEAFF.

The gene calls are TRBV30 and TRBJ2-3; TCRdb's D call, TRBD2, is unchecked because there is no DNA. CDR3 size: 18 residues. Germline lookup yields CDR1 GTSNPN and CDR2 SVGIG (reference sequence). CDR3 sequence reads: CAWSVSPRTSGKTDTQYF.

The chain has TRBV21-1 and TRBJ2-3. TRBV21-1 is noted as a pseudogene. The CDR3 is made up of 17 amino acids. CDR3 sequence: CASSKYRRIASTDTQYF.

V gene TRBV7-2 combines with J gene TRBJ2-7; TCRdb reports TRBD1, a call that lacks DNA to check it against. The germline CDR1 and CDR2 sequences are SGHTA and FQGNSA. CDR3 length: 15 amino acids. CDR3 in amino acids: CASSRGVGPGYEQYF. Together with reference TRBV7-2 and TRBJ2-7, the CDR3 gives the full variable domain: GAGVSQSPSNKVTEKGKDVELRCDPISGHTALYWYRQSLGQGLEFLIYFQGNSAPDKSGLPSDRFSAERTGGSVSTLTIQRTQQEDSAVYLCASSRGVGPGYEQYFGPGTRLTVT.

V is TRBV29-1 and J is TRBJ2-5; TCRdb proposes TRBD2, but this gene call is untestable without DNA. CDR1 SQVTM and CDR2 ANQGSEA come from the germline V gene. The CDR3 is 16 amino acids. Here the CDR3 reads CSVENERTSGKETQYF.

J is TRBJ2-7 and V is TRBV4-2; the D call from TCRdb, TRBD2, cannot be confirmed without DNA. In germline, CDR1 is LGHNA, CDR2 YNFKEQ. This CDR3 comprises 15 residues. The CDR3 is CASSYQAGGIYEQYF.

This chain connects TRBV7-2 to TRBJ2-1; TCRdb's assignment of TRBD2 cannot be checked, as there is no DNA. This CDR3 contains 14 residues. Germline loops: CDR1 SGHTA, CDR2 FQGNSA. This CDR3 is CASSLTSISNEQFF.

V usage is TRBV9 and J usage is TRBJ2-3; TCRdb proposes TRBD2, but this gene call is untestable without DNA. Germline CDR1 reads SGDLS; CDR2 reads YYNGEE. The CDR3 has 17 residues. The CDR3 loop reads CASSVNSGGVGVDTQYF. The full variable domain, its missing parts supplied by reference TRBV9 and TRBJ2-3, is DSGVTQTPKHLITATGQRVTLRCSPRSGDLSVYWYQQSLDQGLQFLIQYYNGEERAKGNILERFSAQQFPDLHSELNLSSLELGDSALYFCASSVNSGGVGVDTQYFGPGTRLTVL.

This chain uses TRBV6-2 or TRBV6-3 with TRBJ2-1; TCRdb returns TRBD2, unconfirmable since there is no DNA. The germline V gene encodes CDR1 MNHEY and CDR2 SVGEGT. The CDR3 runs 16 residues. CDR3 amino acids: CASSVSGEISYNEQFF.

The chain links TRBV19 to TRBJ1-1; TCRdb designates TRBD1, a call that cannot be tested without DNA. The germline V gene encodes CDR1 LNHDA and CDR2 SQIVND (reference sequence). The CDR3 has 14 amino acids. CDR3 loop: CASSRRGRSTEAFF.

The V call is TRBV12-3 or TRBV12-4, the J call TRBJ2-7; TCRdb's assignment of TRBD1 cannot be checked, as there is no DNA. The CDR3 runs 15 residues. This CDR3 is CASSPGGASYYEQYF.

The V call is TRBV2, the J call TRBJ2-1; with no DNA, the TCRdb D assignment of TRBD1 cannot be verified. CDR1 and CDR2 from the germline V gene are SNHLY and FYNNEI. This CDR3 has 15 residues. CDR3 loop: CASRDGKGVYNEQFF.

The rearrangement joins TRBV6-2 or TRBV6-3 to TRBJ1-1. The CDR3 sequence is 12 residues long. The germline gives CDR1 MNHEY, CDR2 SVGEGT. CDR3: CASSRVGTEAFF.

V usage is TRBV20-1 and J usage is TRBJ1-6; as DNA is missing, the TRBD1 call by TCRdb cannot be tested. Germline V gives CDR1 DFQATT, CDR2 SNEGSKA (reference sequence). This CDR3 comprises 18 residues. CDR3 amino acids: CSAREDSVISSYNSPLHF.

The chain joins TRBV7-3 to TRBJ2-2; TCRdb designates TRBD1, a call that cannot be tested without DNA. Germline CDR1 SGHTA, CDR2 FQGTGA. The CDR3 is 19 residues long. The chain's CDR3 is CASRATAGPGNSGSGELFF.

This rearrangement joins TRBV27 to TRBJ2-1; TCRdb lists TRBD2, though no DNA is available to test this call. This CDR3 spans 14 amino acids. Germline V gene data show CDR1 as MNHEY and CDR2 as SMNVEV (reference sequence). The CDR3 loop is CASSLGRGGNEQFF.

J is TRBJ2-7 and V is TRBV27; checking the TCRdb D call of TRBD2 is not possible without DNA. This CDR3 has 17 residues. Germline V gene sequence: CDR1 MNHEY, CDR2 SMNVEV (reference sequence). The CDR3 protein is CASSLSLAGAMGYEQYF.

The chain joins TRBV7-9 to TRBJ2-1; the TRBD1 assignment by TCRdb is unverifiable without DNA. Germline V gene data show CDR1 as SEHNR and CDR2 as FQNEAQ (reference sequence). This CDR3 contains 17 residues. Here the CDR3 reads CASSFPAGESSYNEQFF. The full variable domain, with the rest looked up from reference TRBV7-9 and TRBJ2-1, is DTGVSQNPRHKITKRGQNVTFRCDPISEHNRLYWYRQTLGQGPEFLTYFQNEAQLEKSRLLSDRFSAERPKGSFSTLEIQRTEQGDSAMYLCASSFPAGESSYNEQFFGPGTRLTVL.

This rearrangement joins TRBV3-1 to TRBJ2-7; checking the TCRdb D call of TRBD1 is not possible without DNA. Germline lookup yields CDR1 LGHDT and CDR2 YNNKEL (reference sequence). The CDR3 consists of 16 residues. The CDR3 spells CASSQDLSVRGREQYF.

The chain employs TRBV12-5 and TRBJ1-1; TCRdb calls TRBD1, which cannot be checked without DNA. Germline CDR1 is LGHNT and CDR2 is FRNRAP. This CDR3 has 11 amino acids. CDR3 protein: CASGLDREAFF.

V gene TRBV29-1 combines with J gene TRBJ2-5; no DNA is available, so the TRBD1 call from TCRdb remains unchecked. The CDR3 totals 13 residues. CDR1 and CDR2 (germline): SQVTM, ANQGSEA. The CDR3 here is CSVVSGPQETQYF.

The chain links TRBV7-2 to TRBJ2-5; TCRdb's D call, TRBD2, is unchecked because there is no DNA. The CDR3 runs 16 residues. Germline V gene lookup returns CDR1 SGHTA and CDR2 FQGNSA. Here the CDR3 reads CASSLGLAGPWETQYF.

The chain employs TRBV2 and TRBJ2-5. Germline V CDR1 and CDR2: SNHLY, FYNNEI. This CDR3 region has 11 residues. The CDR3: CASSETRTQYF.

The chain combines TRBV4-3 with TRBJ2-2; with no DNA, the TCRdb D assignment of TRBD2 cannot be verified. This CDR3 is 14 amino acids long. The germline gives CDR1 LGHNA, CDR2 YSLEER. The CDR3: CASSHPGLSGELFF.

This CDR3 is CASSHRGSIVYSGNTIYF. This chain joins TRBV12-3 or TRBV12-4 and TRBJ1-3; TCRdb names TRBD1, which stays unverified in the absence of DNA. The CDR3 totals 18 residues.

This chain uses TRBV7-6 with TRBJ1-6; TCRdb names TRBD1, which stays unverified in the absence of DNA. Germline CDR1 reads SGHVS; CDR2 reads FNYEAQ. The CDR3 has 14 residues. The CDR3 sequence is CASSPLDWESPLHF.

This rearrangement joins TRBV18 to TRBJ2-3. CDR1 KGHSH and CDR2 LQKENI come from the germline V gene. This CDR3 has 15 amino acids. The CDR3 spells CASSLQGTSTDTQYF.

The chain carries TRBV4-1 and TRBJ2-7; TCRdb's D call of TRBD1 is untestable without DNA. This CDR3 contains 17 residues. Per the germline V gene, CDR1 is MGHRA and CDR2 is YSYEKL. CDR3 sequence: CASSQGTPLGTSYEQYF.

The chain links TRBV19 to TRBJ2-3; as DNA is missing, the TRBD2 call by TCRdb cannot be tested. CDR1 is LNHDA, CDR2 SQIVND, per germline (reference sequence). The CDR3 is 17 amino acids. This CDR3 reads CASTPQGLAGLGDTQYF. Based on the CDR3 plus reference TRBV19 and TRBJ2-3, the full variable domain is DGGITQSPKYLFRKEGQNVTLSCEQNLNHDAMYWYRQDPGQGLRLIYYSQIVNDFQKGDIAEGYSVSREKKESFPLTVTSAQKNPTAFYLCASTPQGLAGLGDTQYFGPGTRLTVL.

The CDR3 loop reads CAWRNTAGAYEQYF. The chain has TRBV30 and TRBJ2-7. The length of the CDR3 is 14 residues. Germline V lookup: CDR1 GTSNPN, CDR2 SVGIG (reference sequence).